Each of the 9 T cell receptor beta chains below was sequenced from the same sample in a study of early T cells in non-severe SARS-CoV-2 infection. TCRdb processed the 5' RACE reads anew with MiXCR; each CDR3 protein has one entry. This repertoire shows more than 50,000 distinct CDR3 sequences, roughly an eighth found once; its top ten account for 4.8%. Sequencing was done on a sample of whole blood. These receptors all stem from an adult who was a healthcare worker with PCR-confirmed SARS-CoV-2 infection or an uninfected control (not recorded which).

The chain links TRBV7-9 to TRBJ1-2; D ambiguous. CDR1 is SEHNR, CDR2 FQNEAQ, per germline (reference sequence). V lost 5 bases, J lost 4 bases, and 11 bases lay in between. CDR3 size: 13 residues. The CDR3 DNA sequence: TGTGCCAGCAGCCCTACTGACACCTATGGCTACACCTTC. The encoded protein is CASSPTDTYGYTF.

The CDR3 region has the DNA TGTGCCAGCAGCTTAGTGGGGTCCCCTCAAAATGAAAAACTGTTTTTT. This translates into CASSLVGSPQNEKLFF. The chain combines TRBV7-9 with TRBJ1-4; no definite D call. CDR3 length: 16 residues. The ends were cut back, 1 base at V and 5 bases at J, with 14 bases in the middle. In germline, CDR1 is SEHNR, CDR2 FQNEAQ (reference sequence).

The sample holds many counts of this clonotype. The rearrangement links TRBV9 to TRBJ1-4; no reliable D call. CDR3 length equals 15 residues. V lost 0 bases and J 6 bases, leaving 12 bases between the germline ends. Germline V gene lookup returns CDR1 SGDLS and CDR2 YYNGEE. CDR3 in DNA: TGTGCCAGCAGCGTAGCCCCAACAGCCGATGAAAAACTGTTTTTT. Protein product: CASSVAPTADEKLFF.

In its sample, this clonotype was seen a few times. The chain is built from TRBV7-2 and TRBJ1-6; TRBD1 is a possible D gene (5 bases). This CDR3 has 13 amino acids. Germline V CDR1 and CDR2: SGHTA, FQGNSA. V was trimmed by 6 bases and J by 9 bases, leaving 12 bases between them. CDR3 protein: CASRTVIGSPLHF. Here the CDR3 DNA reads TGTGCCAGCAGGACAGTTATTGGTTCACCCCTCCACTTT.

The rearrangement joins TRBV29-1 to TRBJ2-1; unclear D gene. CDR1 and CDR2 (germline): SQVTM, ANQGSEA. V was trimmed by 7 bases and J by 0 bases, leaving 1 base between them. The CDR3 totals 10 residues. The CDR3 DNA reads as TGCAGCGCCTCCTACAATGAGCAGTTCTTC. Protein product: CSASYNEQFF.

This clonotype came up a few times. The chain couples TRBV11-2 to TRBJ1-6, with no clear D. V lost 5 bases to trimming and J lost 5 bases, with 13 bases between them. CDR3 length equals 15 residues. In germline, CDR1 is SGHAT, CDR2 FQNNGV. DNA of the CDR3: TGTGCCAGCAGCGCGAGATGGCAGAATAATTCACCCCTCCACTTT. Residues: CASSARWQNNSPLHF.

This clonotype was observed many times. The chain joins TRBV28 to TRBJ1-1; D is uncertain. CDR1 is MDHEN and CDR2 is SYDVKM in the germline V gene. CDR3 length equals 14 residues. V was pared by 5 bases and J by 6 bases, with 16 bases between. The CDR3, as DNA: TGTGCCAGCAGTCCCGGCGGGCCAATCCCTGAAGCTTTCTTT. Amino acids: CASSPGGPIPEAFF.

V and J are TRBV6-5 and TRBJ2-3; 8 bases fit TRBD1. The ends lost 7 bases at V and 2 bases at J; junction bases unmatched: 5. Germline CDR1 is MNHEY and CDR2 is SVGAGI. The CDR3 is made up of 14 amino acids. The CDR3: CASTRTGPTDTQYF. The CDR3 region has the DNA TGTGCCAGCACCCGGACAGGGCCCACAGATACGCAGTATTTT.

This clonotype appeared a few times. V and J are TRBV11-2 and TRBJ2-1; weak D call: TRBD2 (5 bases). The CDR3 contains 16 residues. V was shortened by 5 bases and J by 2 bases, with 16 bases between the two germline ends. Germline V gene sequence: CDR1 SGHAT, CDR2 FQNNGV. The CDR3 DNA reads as TGTGCCAGCAGCCATAATGACGGGGTTCCCTACAATGAGCAGTTCTTC. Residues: CASSHNDGVPYNEQFF.